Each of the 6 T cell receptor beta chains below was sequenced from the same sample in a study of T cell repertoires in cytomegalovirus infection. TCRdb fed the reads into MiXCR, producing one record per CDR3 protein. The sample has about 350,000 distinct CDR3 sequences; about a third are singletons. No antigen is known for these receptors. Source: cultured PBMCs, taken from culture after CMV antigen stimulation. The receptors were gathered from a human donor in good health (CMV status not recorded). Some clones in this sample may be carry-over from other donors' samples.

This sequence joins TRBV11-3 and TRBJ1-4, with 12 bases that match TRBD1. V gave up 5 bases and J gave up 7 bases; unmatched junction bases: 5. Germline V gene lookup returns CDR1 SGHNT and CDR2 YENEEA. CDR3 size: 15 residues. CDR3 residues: CASSPAGQGAEKLFF. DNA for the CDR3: TGTGCCAGCAGCCCGGCGGGACAGGGGGCTGAAAAACTGTTTTTT.

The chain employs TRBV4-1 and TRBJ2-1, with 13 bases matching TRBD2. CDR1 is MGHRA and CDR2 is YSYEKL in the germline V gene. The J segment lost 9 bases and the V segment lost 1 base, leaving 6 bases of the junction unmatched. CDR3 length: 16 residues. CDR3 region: CASSQARTSGSPEQFF. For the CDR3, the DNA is TGCGCCAGCAGCCAAGCTAGGACTAGCGGGAGTCCTGAGCAGTTCTTC.

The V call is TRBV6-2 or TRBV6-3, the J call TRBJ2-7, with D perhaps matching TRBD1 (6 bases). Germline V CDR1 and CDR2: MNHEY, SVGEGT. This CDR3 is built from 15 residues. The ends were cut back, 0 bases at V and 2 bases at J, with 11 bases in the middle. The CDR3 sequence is CASSYSQGPTYEQYF. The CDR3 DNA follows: TGTGCCAGCAGTTACTCCCAGGGGCCTACCTACGAGCAGTACTTC.

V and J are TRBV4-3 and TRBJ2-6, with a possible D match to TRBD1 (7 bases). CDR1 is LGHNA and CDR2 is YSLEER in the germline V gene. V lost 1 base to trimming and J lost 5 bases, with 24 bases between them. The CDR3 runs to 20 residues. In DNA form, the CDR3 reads TGCGCCAGCAGCCAAGGGGGGGACAGCGAAATTTCCCTGAGGGCCAACGTCCTGACTTTC. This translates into CASSQGGDSEISLRANVLTF.

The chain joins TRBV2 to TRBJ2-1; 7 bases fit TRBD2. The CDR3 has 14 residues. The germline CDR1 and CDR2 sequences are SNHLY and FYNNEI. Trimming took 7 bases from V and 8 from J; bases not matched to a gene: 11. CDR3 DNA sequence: TGTGCCAGCAATGGGGGGGAGGGCCCATATGAGCAGTTCTTC. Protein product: CASNGGEGPYEQFF.

The CDR3 sequence: CAISAGLNEQFF. The CDR3 region has the DNA TGTGCCATCAGTGCCGGACTAAATGAGCAGTTCTTC. V usage is TRBV10-3 and J usage is TRBJ2-1, with a weak D call TRBD2 (6 bases). Deletions cut 4 bases from V and 7 bases from J, with 8 bases between. Per the germline V gene, CDR1 is ENHRY and CDR2 is SYGVKD. This CDR3 is 12 amino acids long.